Each of the 30 T cell receptor beta chains below was sequenced from the same sample in a study of T cell repertoires in cytomegalovirus infection. TCRdb fed the reads into MiXCR, producing one record per CDR3 protein. The repertoire has about 310,000 distinct CDR3 sequences, 17% of them found once; the top ten carry approximately 12%. Sequenced: PBMCs. These receptors were taken from a human donor in good health (CMV status not recorded). Some clones in this sample may be carry-over from other donors' samples.

The sample holds many counts of this clonotype. The J gene is TRBJ2-7, the V gene TRBV28; TRBD2 might be the D (7 bases). The CDR3 length is 11 residues. V was shortened by 6 bases and J by 5 bases, with 8 bases between the two germline ends. Looked up from germline, CDR1 is MDHEN and CDR2 is SYDVKM. The CDR3 region is CASRRGHEQYF. CDR3 DNA: TGTGCCAGCAGGCGGGGGCACGAGCAGTACTTC.

This chain joins TRBV7-2 and TRBJ2-7; the D gene could be TRBD1 or TRBD2 (5 bases each). The V end was cut by 5 bases, the J end by 3 bases, with 20 bases between. This CDR3 region has 16 residues. Germline lookup yields CDR1 SGHTA and CDR2 FQGNSA. CDR3 sequence (DNA): TGTGCCAGCAGCCCCACAGTTGGGGCAGGGAGCTACGAGCAGTACTTC. Its protein is CASSPTVGAGSYEQYF. The complete variable domain, with remaining parts taken from reference TRBV7-2 and TRBJ2-7, reads GAGVSQSPSNKVTEKGKDVELRCDPISGHTALYWYRQSLGQGLEFLIYFQGNSAPDKSGLPSDRFSAERTGGSVSTLTIQRTQQEDSAVYLCASSPTVGAGSYEQYFGPGTRLTVT.

Many counts were recorded for this clonotype. CDR3 protein: CASSHGRGFNEQFF. In DNA form, the CDR3 reads TGCGCCAGCAGCCACGGGCGGGGGTTCAATGAGCAGTTCTTC. V and J are TRBV4-1 and TRBJ2-1; 7 nucleotides line up with TRBD2. J was trimmed by 6 bases and V by 3 bases; bases with no gene match: 5. The CDR3 spans 14 residues. Looked up from germline, CDR1 is MGHRA and CDR2 is YSYEKL.

In its sample, this clonotype was seen many times. The chain joins TRBV12-3 or TRBV12-4 to TRBJ1-5; perhaps TRBD1 as D (5 bases). Trimming stripped 3 bases from V and 6 bases from J, with 9 bases between. The CDR3 spans 13 residues. Here the CDR3 reads CASSLRGVQPQHF. DNA for the CDR3: TGTGCCAGCAGTTTGAGAGGGGTTCAGCCCCAGCATTTT.

CDR3 nucleotide sequence: TGTGCCAGCTCAATACGGCCAGGGGAAGGGAATCAGCCCCAGCATTTT. Its translation: CASSIRPGEGNQPQHF. V usage is TRBV18 and J usage is TRBJ1-5, with a tentative D call TRBD1 (6 bases). V was pared by 5 bases and J by 4 bases, with 18 bases between. The germline gives CDR1 KGHSH, CDR2 LQKENI. The CDR3 consists of 16 residues. The entire variable domain, with the rest obtained from reference TRBV18 and TRBJ1-5, is as follows: NAGVMQNPRHLVRRRGQEARLRCSPMKGHSHVYWYRQLPEEGLKFMVYLQKENIIDESGMPKERFSAEFPKEGPSILRIQQVVRGDSAAYFCASSIRPGEGNQPQHFGDGTRLSIL.

This CDR3 is CSVRELQETQYF. CDR3 sequence (DNA): TGCAGCGTGCGAGAACTCCAAGAGACCCAGTACTTC. The chain employs TRBV29-1 and TRBJ2-5; D not certain. The germline V gene has CDR1 SQVTM and CDR2 ANQGSEA. Trimming removed 6 bases from V and 1 base from J, with 9 bases in between. This CDR3 spans 12 amino acids.

The chain has TRBV10-3 and TRBJ2-7; 7 nucleotides line up with TRBD2. This CDR3 spans 17 amino acids. Germline CDR1 and CDR2: ENHRY and SYGVKD. J gave up 3 bases and V 3 bases, and 14 bases lay outside the gene matches. This CDR3 reads CAISDVLGGETLYEQYF. The DNA of the CDR3 is TGTGCCATCAGTGACGTTTTGGGGGGGGAGACCCTCTACGAGCAGTACTTC.

This clonotype was detected a few times. The chain couples TRBV4-3 to TRBJ1-1; D is possibly TRBD1 (5 bases). CDR1 LGHNA and CDR2 YSLEER come from the germline V gene. The CDR3 has 16 residues. V gave up 4 bases and J gave up 0 bases, with 15 bases separating them. Here the CDR3 reads CASSRGTQGMNTEAFF. CDR3 DNA: TGCGCCAGCAGCCGAGGGACCCAGGGCATGAACACTGAAGCTTTCTTT.

This clonotype occurred many times. This chain uses TRBV12-3 or TRBV12-4 with TRBJ2-1; the match to TRBD2 covers 11 bases. J was trimmed by 7 bases and V by 0 bases; bases with no gene match: 5. The CDR3 spans 16 residues. The CDR3 reads CASSLAPSGGRNEQFF. The CDR3 DNA sequence: TGTGCCAGCAGTTTAGCTCCTAGCGGGGGGAGGAATGAGCAGTTCTTC.

The chain links TRBV19 to TRBJ2-7; D gene uncertain. The V gene lost 4 bases and the J gene lost 9 bases, with 16 bases spanning the gap. This CDR3 has 13 residues. Germline CDR1 reads LNHDA; CDR2 reads SQIVND (reference sequence). CDR3 protein: CASSRDMLRGQYF. CDR3 coding DNA: TGTGCCAGTAGTAGGGATATGTTGCGTGGGCAGTACTTC. The whole variable domain, filled in from reference TRBV19 and TRBJ2-7, reads DGGITQSPKYLFRKEGQNVTLSCEQNLNHDAMYWYRQDPGQGLRLIYYSQIVNDFQKGDIAEGYSVSREKKESFPLTVTSAQKNPTAFYLCASSRDMLRGQYFGPGTRLTVT.

The genes are TRBV20-1 and TRBJ1-2; 12 bases map to TRBD1. The CDR3 is 14 residues long. CDR1 is DFQATT, CDR2 SNEGSKA, per germline (reference sequence). The V segment lost 6 bases and the J segment 6 bases; nucleotides outside the gene matches: 8. The chain's CDR3 is CSALDRDRGHGYTF. CDR3 coding DNA: TGCAGTGCGTTAGACCGGGACAGGGGGCATGGCTACACCTTC.

The chain links TRBV20-1 to TRBJ2-5, with TRBD2 matching over 9 bases. Germline CDR1 and CDR2: DFQATT and SNEGSKA (reference sequence). The CDR3 contains 18 residues. The V and J ends lost 0 bases and 1 base, in that order; junction bases with no gene match: 12. The CDR3 nucleotides read TGCAGTGCTAGAGATGTACGGGGAGCGGGGGGCCGCCAAGAGACCCAGTACTTC. This sequence encodes CSARDVRGAGGRQETQYF.

The rearrangement joins TRBV20-1 to TRBJ2-7, with D tentatively TRBD1 or TRBD2 (5 bases each). CDR1 is DFQATT and CDR2 is SNEGSKA in the germline V gene (reference sequence). V was trimmed by 1 base and J by 3 bases, leaving 16 bases between them. The CDR3 is made up of 15 amino acids. The CDR3 reads CSARAGRDRLYEQYF. The CDR3 nucleotides read TGCAGTGCTAGAGCGGGCAGGGACCGGCTCTACGAGCAGTACTTC.

This clonotype has a count of ten or more. The rearrangement links TRBV7-2 to TRBJ1-5; perhaps TRBD1 as D (6 bases). The CDR3 runs to 13 residues. The ends were cut back, 9 bases at V and 3 bases at J, with 12 bases in the middle. Germline V gene sequence: CDR1 SGHTA, CDR2 FQGNSA. Written as DNA, the CDR3 is TGTGCCAGTTCGGACAGTAACAATCAGCCCCAGCATTTT. Protein sequence: CASSDSNNQPQHF.

This clonotype occurred many times. This sequence joins TRBV7-2 and TRBJ2-1, with a tentative D call TRBD2 (5 bases). Germline values: CDR1 SGHTA, CDR2 FQGNSA. V lost 3 bases and J lost 7, with 16 bases in between. The CDR3 covers 15 residues. This CDR3 reads CASSFRSGWSNEQFF. The CDR3 DNA is TGTGCCAGCAGCTTCCGGTCGGGGTGGAGTAATGAGCAGTTCTTC.

V usage is TRBV2 and J usage is TRBJ2-1, with D hard to call. This CDR3 region has 12 residues. Trimming cost V 11 bases and J 5 bases, with 13 bases left between them. Per germline, CDR1 SNHLY and CDR2 FYNNEI. In DNA form, the CDR3 reads TGTGCCGTGAATCACGGCGACAATGAGCAGTTCTTC. Translating it yields CAVNHGDNEQFF.

The V gene is TRBV7-8, the J gene TRBJ2-3; 7 bases fit TRBD1. V lost 4 bases to trimming and J lost 9 bases; unmatched junction nucleotides: 7. Germline CDR1 is SGHVS and CDR2 is FQNEAQ. The CDR3 length is 13 residues. CDR3 in DNA: TGTGCCAGCAGCTCGTTGACAGGGCAAACGCAGTATTTT. This gives the protein CASSSLTGQTQYF.

The sample holds a few counts of this clonotype. The chain employs TRBV6-2 or TRBV6-3 and TRBJ1-1, with D possibly TRBD1 on 6 matching bases. CDR1 is MNHEY, CDR2 SVGEGT, per germline. The V gene lost 5 bases and the J gene lost 5 bases, with 18 bases spanning the gap. CDR3 size: 15 residues. CDR3 sequence reads: CASSSPTGLGTEAFF. The CDR3 DNA sequence: TGTGCCAGCAGTAGCCCCACAGGGTTGGGAACTGAAGCTTTCTTT.

This chain uses TRBV28 with TRBJ2-5; 13 nucleotides match TRBD2. The CDR3 totals 15 residues. Germline-derived CDR1 and CDR2 are MDHEN and SYDVKM. After removal of 6 bases from V and 2 bases from J, the junction contained 3 bases not matched to a gene. This CDR3 reads CASRGTSGVQETQYF. For the CDR3, the DNA is TGTGCCAGCAGGGGGACTAGCGGGGTTCAAGAGACCCAGTACTTC.

This sequence joins TRBV20-1 and TRBJ1-1; 7 bases are a match to TRBD1. This CDR3 comprises 12 residues. CDR1 is DFQATT and CDR2 is SNEGSKA in the germline V gene (reference sequence). J gave up 8 bases and V 6 bases, and 9 bases lay outside the gene matches. DNA of the CDR3: TGCAGTGCGGGGGGACAGCGACTGGAAGCTTTCTTT. Amino acid sequence: CSAGGQRLEAFF.

The V and J genes are TRBV27 and TRBJ2-7, with D perhaps given as TRBD1 or TRBD2 (5 bases each). The CDR3 is 14 amino acids. Germline lookup yields CDR1 MNHEY and CDR2 SMNVEV (reference sequence). Trimming pared 7 bases from V and 7 bases from J, leaving 20 bases between. The CDR3 loop reads CASTSVGQGVEQYF. CDR3 DNA sequence: TGTGCCAGCACCTCCGTTGGGCAGGGAGTAGAGCAGTACTTC.

This clonotype was recorded many times. This rearrangement joins TRBV7-3 to TRBJ2-6; D unclear. V lost 2 bases to trimming and J lost 5 bases, with 16 bases between them. The CDR3 runs to 17 residues. Germline loops: CDR1 SGHTA, CDR2 FQGTGA. The CDR3 here is CASSLDSSSWRANVLTF. For the CDR3, the DNA is TGTGCCAGCAGCTTAGACTCTTCGAGCTGGAGGGCCAACGTCCTGACTTTC.

The chain combines TRBV7-9 with TRBJ1-4; D ambiguous. Per germline, CDR1 SEHNR and CDR2 FQNEAQ (reference sequence). Trimming took 0 bases from V and 6 from J, leaving 14 bases between them. CDR3 length: 16 amino acids. The CDR3 spells CASSLAPRAPYEKLFF. The DNA for the CDR3 is TGTGCCAGCAGCTTAGCGCCGAGGGCCCCCTATGAAAAACTGTTTTTT.

The V and J genes are TRBV7-9 and TRBJ1-1; perhaps TRBD1 as D (5 bases). Per germline, CDR1 SEHNR and CDR2 FQNEAQ (reference sequence). This CDR3 is built from 13 residues. Trimming removed 3 bases from V and 5 bases from J, with 10 bases in between. In nucleotides, the CDR3 is TGTGCCAGCAGCTTTGCAGGGTGGACTGAAGCTTTCTTT. This codes for CASSFAGWTEAFF.

This clonotype was observed a handful of times. In nucleotides, the CDR3 is TGTGCCAGCAAAGACAGGGGCGGCGGGGACACTGAAGCTTTCTTT. Translation: CASKDRGGGDTEAFF. This sequence joins TRBV27 and TRBJ1-1, with 8 nucleotides matching TRBD1. Trimming removed 7 bases from V and 3 bases from J; junction bases left unmatched: 10. CDR1 and CDR2 (germline): MNHEY, SMNVEV (reference sequence). This CDR3 has 15 amino acids.

This clonotype was observed many times. The V and J genes are TRBV7-2 and TRBJ2-5; TRBD2 agrees at 8 bases. With V trimmed by 3 bases and J by 9 bases, 9 bases remained unmatched. The germline V gene has CDR1 SGHTA and CDR2 FQGNSA. This CDR3 spans 14 amino acids. The CDR3 loop reads CASSFAGGLIPQYF. The CDR3, as DNA: TGTGCCAGCAGCTTCGCGGGGGGCCTAATTCCCCAGTACTTC. Full variable domain (missing parts from reference TRBV7-2 and TRBJ2-5): GAGVSQSPSNKVTEKGKDVELRCDPISGHTALYWYRQSLGQGLEFLIYFQGNSAPDKSGLPSDRFSAERTGGSVSTLTIQRTQQEDSAVYLCASSFAGGLIPQYFGPGTRLLVL.

The gene calls are TRBV12-3 or TRBV12-4 and TRBJ2-5; D possibly corresponds to TRBD1 (5 bases). The CDR3 extends over 13 amino acids. The V and J ends lost 8 bases and 5 bases respectively, with 15 bases between them. The CDR3 sequence is CASDSTVGETQYF. CDR3 bases: TGTGCCAGCGACAGCACCGTGGGGGAGACCCAGTACTTC.

This clonotype was recorded many times. The rearrangement uses TRBV7-9 and TRBJ2-7; tentatively, D is TRBD1 (6 bases). This CDR3 is built from 16 residues. CDR1 and CDR2 from the germline V gene are SEHNR and FQNEAQ (reference sequence). V lost 5 bases and J lost 7, with 24 bases in between. As DNA, the CDR3 is TGTGCCAGCAGCCAAAACAGGCATGTGGGACATAGGGAGCAGTACTTC. It codes for CASSQNRHVGHREQYF. Using reference TRBV7-9 and TRBJ2-7 for the parts outside the CDR3, the full variable domain is DTGVSQNPRHKITKRGQNVTFRCDPISEHNRLYWYRQTLGQGPEFLTYFQNEAQLEKSRLLSDRFSAERPKGSFSTLEIQRTEQGDSAMYLCASSQNRHVGHREQYFGPGTRLTVT.

This clonotype was seen repeatedly, ten times or more. V gene TRBV27 combines with J gene TRBJ2-2, with 9 bases identical to TRBD2. CDR3 length: 14 residues. The germline CDR1 and CDR2 sequences are MNHEY and SMNVEV (reference sequence). Trimming took 6 bases from V and 2 from J; bases not matched to a gene: 1. CDR3 in amino acids: CASRRGGNTGELFF. CDR3 DNA: TGTGCCAGCAGGCGGGGGGGCAACACCGGGGAGCTGTTTTTT.

Comments on this clonotype: An end of the junction differs from the germline gene, which may be a read error. V gene TRBV29-1 combines with J gene TRBJ2-5; 12 bases agree with TRBD2. The CDR3 has 13 residues. Germline V gene sequence: CDR1 SQVTM, CDR2 ANQGSEA. CDR3 nucleotides: TGCAGCGTTGATGGGCTAGCGGGGGGGCCGGGGAACTTC. Amino acids: CSVDGLAGGPGNF.